These T cell receptor beta chains were read from a single sample in a study of T cells in Graves' hyperthyroidism and ophthalmopathy. TCRdb used MiXCR to reprocess the multiplex PCR reads, holding one entry per CDR3 protein. The sample lists some 350,000 distinct CDR3 sequences, roughly 15% seen once, with approximately 19% in the top ten. Sequencing input: blood. The receptor source for this set is a woman aged 55-70 years with Graves' ophthalmopathy. Both conserved end residues are part of each CDR3. A D gene is named only where the DNA matches it firmly. Size is omitted from some rows. Given values are once, few, many or a class for expanded clones.

TRBD2 | many | TRBJ2-5 | 16 | TRBV24-1 | CATSDSAGGGQETQYF | TGTGCCACCAGTGACTCAGCGGGAGGGGGTCAAGAGACCCAGTACTTC
. | . | TRBJ1-2 | 12 | TRBV6-1 | CASSDVSPGYTF | TGTGCCAGCAGTGACGTTTCGCCCGGCTACACCTTC
TRBD1 | few | TRBJ1-2 | 12 | TRBV6-1 | CASSAGGYGYTF | TGTGCCAGCAGTGCAGGGGGCTATGGCTACACCTTC
TRBD2 | . | TRBJ2-3 | 14 | TRBV13 | CASRGLARPDTQYF | TGTGCCAGCCGGGGACTAGCGAGGCCAGATACGCAGTATTTT
. | many | TRBJ2-2 | 16 | TRBV3-1 | CASSQDYWDWVGELFF | TGTGCCAGCAGCCAAGATTATTGGGATTGGGTCGGGGAGCTGTTTTTT
TRBD1 | many | TRBJ2-3 | 16 | TRBV5-1 | CASISGQSVSTDTQYF | TGCGCCAGCATCTCGGGACAGAGCGTCAGCACAGATACGCAGTATTTT
. | . | TRBJ2-1 | 17 | TRBV4-1 | CASSQVISGPLYNEQFF | TGCGCCAGCAGCCAAGTAATTAGCGGCCCCTTATACAATGAGCAGTTCTTC
TRBD2 | few | TRBJ2-3 | 17 | TRBV9 | CASSWRIGTSDTDTQYF | TGTGCCAGCAGCTGGCGGATCGGGACTAGCGACACAGATACGCAGTATTTT
TRBD2 | many | TRBJ2-7 | 14 | TRBV11-2 | CASSPLAGRYEQYF | TGTGCCAGCAGCCCACTAGCGGGAAGGTACGAGCAGTACTTC
TRBD2 | . | TRBJ2-7 | 15 | TRBV19 | CASSTSGTSGSEQYF | TGTGCCAGTAGTACGTCCGGCACTAGCGGGAGCGAGCAGTACTTC
. | . | TRBJ2-7 | 12 | TRBV29-1 | CSVEMSSYEQYF | TGCAGCGTTGAGATGAGCTCCTACGAGCAGTACTTC
TRBD2 | few | TRBJ2-1 | 16 | TRBV6-5 | CASSYSTSGLYNEQFF | TGTGCCAGCAGTTACTCGACTAGCGGACTCTACAATGAGCAGTTCTTC
. | many | TRBJ2-5 | 15 | TRBV18 | CASSPPWGRRETQYF | TGTGCCAGCTCACCACCGTGGGGACGGCGGGAGACCCAGTACTTC
. | many | TRBJ1-5 | 15 | TRBV7-2 | CASSLGRQADQPQHF | TGTGCCAGCAGCTTAGGGAGGCAGGCCGATCAGCCCCAGCATTTT
. | few | TRBJ2-1 | 13 | TRBV18 | CASSSGQLEEQFF | TGTGCCAGCTCATCAGGACAGTTAGAGGAGCAGTTCTTC
. | many | TRBJ2-1 | 14 | TRBV10-2 | CASSLNRQLNEQFF | TGCGCCAGCAGTCTAAACCGACAGCTCAATGAGCAGTTCTTC
TRBD2 | many | TRBJ2-1 | 16 | TRBV20-1 | CSARVTSGSSYNEQFF | TGCAGTGCTAGAGTAACTAGCGGGAGCTCCTACAATGAGCAGTTCTTC
. | many | TRBJ2-6 | 16 | TRBV29-1 | CSVEHPRGAGANVLTF | TGCAGCGTTGAACACCCTCGTGGGGCTGGGGCCAACGTCCTGACTTTC
. | many | TRBJ1-3 | 15 | TRBV7-8 | CASSLTGLTGNTIYF | TGTGCCAGCAGCTTGACAGGCCTTACTGGAAACACCATATATTTT
TRBD1 | many | TRBJ2-1 | 13 | TRBV28 | CASSLGQGPEQFF | TGTGCCAGCAGCCTCGGACAGGGTCCAGAGCAGTTCTTC
. | many | TRBJ2-3 | 18 | TRBV7-9 | CASSLSPRGGGRTDTQYF | TGTGCCAGCAGCTTATCACCGAGAGGGGGAGGACGCACAGATACGCAGTATTTT
. | . | TRBJ1-6 | 14 | TRBV7-8 | CASSPTSVGSPLHF | TGTGCCAGCAGCCCTACCTCGGTGGGGTCACCCCTCCACTTT
. | . | TRBJ1-1 | 11 | TRBV10-3 | CAISTAAEAFF | TGTGCCATCAGTACGGCCGCAGAAGCTTTCTTT
. | many | TRBJ2-1 | 15 | TRBV7-2 | CASSRGSAGYNEQFF | TGTGCCAGCAGCCGAGGAAGCGCCGGATACAATGAGCAGTTCTTC
. | many | TRBJ1-1 | 15 | TRBV19 | CASSDGQPGGTEAFF | TGTGCCAGTAGTGACGGACAGCCCGGGGGTACTGAAGCTTTCTTT
TRBD1 | . | TRBJ2-1 | 16 | TRBV10-3 | CAISEYVQGKGNEQFF | TGTGCCATCAGTGAGTATGTACAGGGGAAAGGCAATGAGCAGTTCTTC
. | . | TRBJ1-5 | 14 | TRBV6-1 | CASRTGGGVQPQHF | TGTGCCAGCAGGACCGGGGGGGGAGTACAGCCCCAGCATTTT
. | many | TRBJ1-1 | 14 | TRBV20-1 | CSASMSVRNTEAFF | TGCAGTGCTAGTATGTCAGTGAGGAACACTGAAGCTTTCTTT
. | few | TRBJ1-5 | 16 | TRBV28 | CASSFPQGFGNQPQHF | TGTGCCAGCAGTTTTCCCCAGGGGTTTGGCAATCAGCCCCAGCATTTT
. | many | TRBJ1-1 | 17 | TRBV5-1 | CASSLAGGELMNTEAFF | TGCGCCAGCAGCTTGGCCGGCGGGGAGTTGATGAACACTGAAGCTTTCTTT
. | many | TRBJ1-2 | 15 | TRBV6-1 | CASSTLGGAVDGYTF | TGTGCCAGCAGTACCCTTGGAGGGGCTGTTGATGGCTACACCTTC
TRBD2 | many | TRBJ2-5 | 14 | TRBV12-3/TRBV12-4 | CASRLAGGQETQYF | TGTGCCAGCAGGTTAGCGGGAGGACAAGAGACCCAGTACTTC
TRBD2 | many | TRBJ2-7 | 16 | TRBV20-1 | CSAILTTSGRAYEQYF | TGCAGTGCTATTCTAACGACTAGCGGGAGGGCATACGAGCAGTACTTC
. | many | TRBJ2-1 | 14 | TRBV7-3 | CASSRKGEFNEQFF | TGTGCCAGCAGCCGCAAGGGGGAATTCAATGAGCAGTTCTTC
TRBD2 | many | TRBJ2-7 | 17 | TRBV6-5 | CASSYSLAGGSTYEQYF | TGTGCCAGCAGTTACTCACTAGCGGGAGGTTCAACCTACGAGCAGTACTTC
TRBD2 | . | TRBJ2-2 | 17 | TRBV20-1 | CSARVLASGISAGELFF | TGCAGTGCTAGAGTTCTAGCTAGCGGGATCTCGGCCGGGGAGCTGTTTTTT
TRBD2 | few | TRBJ2-1 | 16 | TRBV6-1 | CASIRASGSSYNEQFF | TGTGCCAGCATTCGGGCTAGCGGGAGTTCCTACAATGAGCAGTTCTTC